A single T cell receptor (beta chain) is shown here with its context. The TCR beta profiling, which covered VDJ combination and CDR3 sequence, was carried out using genomic DNA as the template. TCRdb re-derived calls from the reads in MiXCR, one entry per CDR3 protein. The data hold roughly 290,000 distinct CDR3 sequences, with 45% to 65% observed a single time. The CDR3 consists of 15 residues. V dropped 2 bases and J dropped 9; count of bases not matched to a gene: 6. In germline, CDR1 is ENHRY, CDR2 SYGVKD. This sample is drawn from a study of CD8+CD57+ T cells in acquired aplastic anemia. The authors sequenced patients whose flow cytometry had shown CD8+CD57+ cell expansion. Receipt of therapy had not occurred in any patient by the time of blood sampling.

Sequencing input: sorted CD4+, CD8+, or CD8+CD57+ T cells (not recorded which) from PBMCs. The rearrangement joins TRBV10-3 to TRBJ2-1, with TRBD1 identical over 11 bases. The receptor was derived from a human donor with aplastic anemia. The DNA of the CDR3 is TGTGCCATCAGTGAGCCGGGACAGGGGGAAGGTGAGCAGTTCTTC. It codes for CAISEPGQGEGEQFF.